Shown below are 10 T cell receptor beta chains from a single sample sequenced in a study of T cell changes during pregnancy in multiple sclerosis. Some clones are missing from TCRdb's copy, which holds only in-frame ones; the method was immunoSEQ multiplex PCR. The data contain about 52,000 clones, roughly 92% of them singletons. The source was CD4+ T cells from peripheral blood mononuclear cells, collected in the third trimester of pregnancy. The receptors originated from a female donor with multiple sclerosis, enrolled in a pregnancy study.

V and J are TRBV7-3 and TRBJ1-2; D remains unclear. This CDR3 is 13 amino acids long. The ends were cut back, 8 bases at V and 8 bases at J, with 18 bases in the middle. The germline V gene encodes CDR1 SGHTA and CDR2 FQGTGA. CDR3 protein: CASSDFGGGGYTF. CDR3 DNA sequence: TGTGCCAGCTCCGATTTTGGCGGTGGGGGCTACACCTTC.

The CDR3 region has the DNA TGTGCCAGCAGCTCTTTGGGGGCAGGATTCTATGGCTACACCTTC. Protein product: CASSSLGAGFYGYTF. V usage is TRBV7-9 and J usage is TRBJ1-2, with D tentatively TRBD1 (6 bases). Germline assignment: CDR1 SEHNR and CDR2 FQNEAQ (reference sequence). The CDR3 is made up of 15 amino acids. The ends were cut back, 4 bases at V and 4 bases at J, with 16 bases in the middle.

CDR3 residues: CASSTQGAGSPLHF. The CDR3 nucleotides read TGTGCCAGCAGCACACAGGGGGCAGGTTCACCCCTCCACTTT. The genes are TRBV5-4 and TRBJ1-6, with TRBD1 identical over 9 bases. With 4 bases clipped from V and 9 bases from J, the junction kept 5 bases outside the gene matches. The CDR3 has 14 residues. CDR1 SGHNT and CDR2 YYREEE come from the germline V gene (reference sequence).

This clone has only a few counts. This sequence joins TRBV25-1 and TRBJ1-2; the match to TRBD1 covers 7 bases. This CDR3 has 15 amino acids. Trimming removed 4 bases from V and 6 bases from J; junction bases left unmatched: 11. CDR1 is MGHDK, CDR2 SYGVNS, per germline. The CDR3 spells CASSAYIGQANGYTF. CDR3 nucleotide sequence: TGTGCCAGCAGTGCATACATAGGACAGGCGAATGGCTACACCTTC.

V gene TRBV7-3 combines with J gene TRBJ2-7; D is possibly TRBD1 (5 bases). Looked up from germline, CDR1 is SGHTA and CDR2 is FQGTGA. With 5 bases removed from V and 3 bases from J, the gap between germline ends came to 11 bases. The CDR3 length is 13 residues. CDR3 DNA sequence: TGTGCCAGCAGCCAAGCCCAGGGCTACGAGCAGTACTTC. Translated, it gives CASSQAQGYEQYF.

This chain connects TRBV5-1 to TRBJ2-3, with 10 nucleotides matching TRBD1. From germline, CDR1 is SGHRS and CDR2 YFSETQ. J lost 4 bases, V lost 3 bases, and 8 bases had no gene match. The CDR3 contains 16 residues. As DNA, the CDR3 is TGCGCCAGCAGCTCCCCGACGACAGGGGGCCCAGATACGCAGTATTTT. Amino acid sequence: CASSSPTTGGPDTQYF.

The chain has TRBV6-1 and TRBJ1-2; no definite D call. The CDR3 is 13 residues long. Between the trimmed V and J ends, which lost 7 bases and 3 bases, there was a span of 12 bases. Germline CDR1 and CDR2: MNHNS and SASEGT. CDR3 residues: CASIVGRDYGYTF. In nucleotides, the CDR3 is TGTGCCAGCATCGTAGGGAGGGACTATGGCTACACCTTC.

The V call is TRBV2, the J call TRBJ1-2, with 10 nucleotides matching TRBD1. J gave up 2 bases and V 7 bases, and 4 bases lay outside the gene matches. The germline gives CDR1 SNHLY, CDR2 FYNNEI. The CDR3 runs to 14 residues. The CDR3 region has the DNA TGTGCCAGCACGGGGGGACAGGGGAACTATGGCTACACCTTC. Residues: CASTGGQGNYGYTF. The variable domain in full, completed from reference TRBV2 and TRBJ1-2, reads EPEVTQTPSHQVTQMGQEVILRCVPISNHLYFYWYRQILGQKVEFLVSFYNNEISEKSEIFDDQFSVERPDGSNFTLKIRSTKLEDSAMYFCASTGGQGNYGYTFGSGTRLTVV.

The J gene is TRBJ2-3, the V gene TRBV7-6; TRBD2 matches 7 bases. Germline assignment: CDR1 SGHVS and CDR2 FNYEAQ. V lost 6 bases, J lost 4 bases, and 7 bases stayed unmatched. CDR3 length: 14 residues. In nucleotides, the CDR3 is TGTGCCAGCAGTCTAGGACTAGGTGCAGATACGCAGTATTTT. Amino acid sequence: CASSLGLGADTQYF.

V is TRBV6-6 and J is TRBJ1-2, with unresolved D. The germline CDR1 and CDR2 sequences are MNHNY and SVGAGI (reference sequence). Between the trimmed V and J ends, which lost 5 bases and 3 bases, there was a span of 16 bases. The CDR3 runs to 15 residues. CDR3 DNA: TGTGCCAGCAGTACAGACATAACGCGGGACTATGGCTACACCTTC. Its protein product is CASSTDITRDYGYTF.